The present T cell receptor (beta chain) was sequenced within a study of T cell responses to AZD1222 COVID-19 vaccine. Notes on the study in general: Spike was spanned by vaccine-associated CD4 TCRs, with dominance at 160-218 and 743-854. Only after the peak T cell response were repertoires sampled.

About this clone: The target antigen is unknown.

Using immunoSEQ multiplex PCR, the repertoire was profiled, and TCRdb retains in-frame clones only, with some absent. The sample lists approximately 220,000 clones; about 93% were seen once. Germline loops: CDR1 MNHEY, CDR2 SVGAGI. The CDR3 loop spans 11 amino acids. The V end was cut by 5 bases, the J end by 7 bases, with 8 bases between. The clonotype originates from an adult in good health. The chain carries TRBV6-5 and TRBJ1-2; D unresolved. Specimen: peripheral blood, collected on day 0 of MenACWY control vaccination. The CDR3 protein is CASSNPGGYTF. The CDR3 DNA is TGTGCCAGCAGTAACCCTGGTGGCTACACCTTC.